The clone carrying this T cell receptor beta chain was recorded a few times. What it binds is not known. The sample comes from a study of response to subunit inactivated influenza vaccine. Study conclusions and caveats: Seasonal influenza vaccination, on each occasion, was suggested by the authors to recruit few new T cells.

TCRdb analysed the RT-PCR reads with MiXCR anew, one entry per CDR3 protein. The sample includes about 610,000 distinct CDR3 sequences, 13% to 15% of them seen just once. V lost 0 bases to trimming and J lost 8 bases, with 11 bases between them. Germline V CDR1 and CDR2: SGHRS, YFSETQ. The CDR3 covers 14 residues. Sequencing used PBMCs from blood, obtained roughly 13 days after vaccination. The origin of this receptor is a man aged 45-65 years who received an inactivated influenza vaccine. The V call is TRBV5-1, the J call TRBJ1-4; a possible D gene is TRBD1 (5 bases). The CDR3 here is CASSLDGGKEKLFF. The CDR3 DNA sequence: TGCGCCAGCAGCTTGGACGGGGGGAAGGAAAAACTGTTTTTT. Together with reference TRBV5-1 and TRBJ1-4, the CDR3 gives the full variable domain: KAGVTQTPRYLIKTRGQQVTLSCSPISGHRSVSWYQQTPGQGLQFLFEYFSETQRNKGNFPGRFSGRQFSNSRSEMNVSTLELGDSALYLCASSLDGGKEKLFFGSGTQLSVL.